This T cell receptor (beta chain) was captured by sequencing in a study of cytomegalovirus exposure and HLA in healthy donors. Study results and limitations: Cytomegalovirus-associated TCR beta chains were listed, numbering more than 150. It was reported that the classifier diagnosed cytomegalovirus status with high specificity and sensitivity in both the original and validation cohorts.

Repertoires were generated with immunoSEQ multiplex PCR, while TCRdb's copy carries only in-frame clones and drops some. The table lists 85,000 to 95,000 clones, 96% of them singletons, with around 0.78% in the top ten. This clone appeared a single time. Its antigen is unknown. This CDR3 region has 19 residues. CDR1 and CDR2 (germline): SGHRS, YFSETQ. J gave up 7 bases and V 4 bases, and 18 bases lay outside the gene matches. Sequenced material: PBMCs. The source is a man younger than 30 in good health and CMV-seronegative. The chain is built from TRBV5-1 and TRBJ2-5; TRBD2 agrees at 14 bases. The CDR3 sequence is CASSLDPGLAGVLGGTQYF. As DNA, the CDR3 is TGCGCCAGCAGCCTAGACCCGGGACTAGCGGGAGTTTTAGGTGGGACCCAGTACTTC. The full variable domain, in which reference TRBV5-1 and TRBJ2-5 provide the parts outside the CDR3, is KAGVTQTPRYLIKTRGQQVTLSCSPISGHRSVSWYQQTPGQGLQFLFEYFSETQRNKGNFPGRFSGRQFSNSRSEMNVSTLELGDSALYLCASSLDPGLAGVLGGTQYFGPGTRLLVL.